A selection of T cell receptor beta chains follows, all from one sample in a study of blood T cell repertoires in COVID-19. Generated by immunoSEQ multiplex PCR, the TCRdb table keeps only in-frame clones and is missing some. The sample holds 200,000 to 250,000 clones, approximately 83% seen once. The sequenced sample consisted of peripheral blood. All receptors come from a human donor in a cohort sampled during active COVID-19. The CDR3 runs from the conserved cysteine through the conserved F or W. D genes are given only for firm matches. Clone sizes are given selectively: once, few, many, or a class where the clone is expanded.

size: NA; V: TRBV6-5; J: TRBJ2-1; D: NA; DNA: TGTGCCAGCAGTTTCCCCGGTCTGGACAATGAGCAGTTCTTC; CDR3: CASSFPGLDNEQFF
size: NA; V: TRBV28; J: TRBJ1-2; D: TRBD1; DNA: TGTGCCAGCAGATCCCAGGGGGGCGTCTATGGCTACACCTTC; CDR3: CASRSQGGVYGYTF
size: NA; V: TRBV10-3; J: TRBJ2-1; D: TRBD1; DNA: TGTGCCATCAACCGACAGGGGGCGAATGAGCAGTTCTTC; CDR3: CAINRQGANEQFF
size: once; V: TRBV24-1; J: TRBJ2-1; D: TRBD2; DNA: TGTGCCACCAGTCACGATTCCGGGACTAGCGGGGGAGGTGAGCAGTTCTTC; CDR3: CATSHDSGTSGGGEQFF
size: NA; V: TRBV19; J: TRBJ1-5; D: NA; DNA: TGTGCCAGTAGTATAGAAGGGGCAGGCATTAATCAGCCCCAGCATTTT; CDR3: CASSIEGAGINQPQHF
size: NA; V: TRBV10-3; J: TRBJ2-3; D: NA; DNA: TGTGCCATCAGTTCTTCAGATACGCAGTATTTT; CDR3: CAISSSDTQYF
size: NA; V: TRBV7-9; J: TRBJ1-6; D: NA; DNA: TGTGCCAGCAGCTTAGCCGGGACTGCTGATAATTCACCCCTCCACTTT; CDR3: CASSLAGTADNSPLHF
size: many; V: TRBV20-1; J: TRBJ2-5; D: TRBD2; DNA: TGCAGTGCTAGTTTCCCTAGCGGTAGCGGAGAGACCCAGTACTTC; CDR3: CSASFPSGSGETQYF
size: NA; V: TRBV18; J: TRBJ1-2; D: NA; DNA: TGTGCCAGCTCAGCCTCCTCTGGAGGCGGGAAGGAATTGAACACCTTC; CDR3: CASSASSGGGKELNTF
size: NA; V: TRBV7-3; J: TRBJ2-2; D: TRBD2; DNA: TGTGCCAGCAGCTCCGCGGTAGCGGGGGGTAACACCGGGGAGCTGTTTTTT; CDR3: CASSSAVAGGNTGELFF
size: NA; V: TRBV11-2; J: TRBJ2-1; D: NA; DNA: TGTGCCAGCAGCTTAAATTCCCTCAATGAGCAGTTCTTC; CDR3: CASSLNSLNEQFF
size: NA; V: TRBV5-1; J: TRBJ1-1; D: TRBD1; DNA: TGCGCCAGCAGCACCCAGGACAGGGTCACTGAAGCTTTCTTT; CDR3: CASSTQDRVTEAFF
size: NA; V: TRBV6-6; J: TRBJ2-5; D: NA; DNA: TGTGCCAGCAGCAACGGAGTGAGCACAGAGACCCAGTACTTC; CDR3: CASSNGVSTETQYF
size: NA; V: TRBV11-2; J: TRBJ2-5; D: TRBD2; DNA: TGTGCCAGCAGCTTATGGGGACTAGCGGGCGGAGAGACCCAGTACTTC; CDR3: CASSLWGLAGGETQYF
size: NA; V: TRBV12-3/TRBV12-4; J: TRBJ1-1; D: TRBD1; DNA: TGTGCCAGCAGTCCTCAGGGGGTGACTGAAGCTTTCTTT; CDR3: CASSPQGVTEAFF
size: NA; V: TRBV6-2/TRBV6-3; J: TRBJ1-5; D: NA; DNA: TGTGCCAGCAGTTTCCCGCGGGGGTATAGCAATCAGCCCCAGCATTTT; CDR3: CASSFPRGYSNQPQHF
size: NA; V: TRBV5-4; J: TRBJ1-2; D: TRBD1; DNA: TGTGCCAGCAGCTTGGCCGCGGGACAGAACTATGGCTACACCTTC; CDR3: CASSLAAGQNYGYTF